This TCR beta chain originates from a study of radiation and T cells in renal cell carcinoma. On the study more broadly: Nephrectomy followed 15 Gy stereotactic body radiation by 4 weeks.

Sequencing was performed with immunoSEQ multiplex PCR; in TCRdb, only in-frame clones are kept and a portion is missing. The table has around 80,000 clones, more than 75% seen once. This CDR3 has 14 amino acids. CDR1 and CDR2 from the germline V gene are SGHAT and FQNNGV. V lost 6 bases and J 4 bases, leaving 15 bases between the germline ends. As to time point: blood 2 weeks post-SBRT. Treatment in this sample: 15 Gy SBRT to primary tumor, nephrectomy 4 weeks later. The chain carries TRBV11-2 and TRBJ1-1, with D hard to call. This TCR was sampled from a man between 60 and 75 years old with renal cell carcinoma. The sequenced sample was blood, obtained from a patient whose treatment included radiotherapy and nephrectomy. In DNA form, the CDR3 reads TGTGCCAGCAGACCCGACCAGGTCCTCACTGAAGCTTTCTTT. Translated: CASRPDQVLTEAFF.